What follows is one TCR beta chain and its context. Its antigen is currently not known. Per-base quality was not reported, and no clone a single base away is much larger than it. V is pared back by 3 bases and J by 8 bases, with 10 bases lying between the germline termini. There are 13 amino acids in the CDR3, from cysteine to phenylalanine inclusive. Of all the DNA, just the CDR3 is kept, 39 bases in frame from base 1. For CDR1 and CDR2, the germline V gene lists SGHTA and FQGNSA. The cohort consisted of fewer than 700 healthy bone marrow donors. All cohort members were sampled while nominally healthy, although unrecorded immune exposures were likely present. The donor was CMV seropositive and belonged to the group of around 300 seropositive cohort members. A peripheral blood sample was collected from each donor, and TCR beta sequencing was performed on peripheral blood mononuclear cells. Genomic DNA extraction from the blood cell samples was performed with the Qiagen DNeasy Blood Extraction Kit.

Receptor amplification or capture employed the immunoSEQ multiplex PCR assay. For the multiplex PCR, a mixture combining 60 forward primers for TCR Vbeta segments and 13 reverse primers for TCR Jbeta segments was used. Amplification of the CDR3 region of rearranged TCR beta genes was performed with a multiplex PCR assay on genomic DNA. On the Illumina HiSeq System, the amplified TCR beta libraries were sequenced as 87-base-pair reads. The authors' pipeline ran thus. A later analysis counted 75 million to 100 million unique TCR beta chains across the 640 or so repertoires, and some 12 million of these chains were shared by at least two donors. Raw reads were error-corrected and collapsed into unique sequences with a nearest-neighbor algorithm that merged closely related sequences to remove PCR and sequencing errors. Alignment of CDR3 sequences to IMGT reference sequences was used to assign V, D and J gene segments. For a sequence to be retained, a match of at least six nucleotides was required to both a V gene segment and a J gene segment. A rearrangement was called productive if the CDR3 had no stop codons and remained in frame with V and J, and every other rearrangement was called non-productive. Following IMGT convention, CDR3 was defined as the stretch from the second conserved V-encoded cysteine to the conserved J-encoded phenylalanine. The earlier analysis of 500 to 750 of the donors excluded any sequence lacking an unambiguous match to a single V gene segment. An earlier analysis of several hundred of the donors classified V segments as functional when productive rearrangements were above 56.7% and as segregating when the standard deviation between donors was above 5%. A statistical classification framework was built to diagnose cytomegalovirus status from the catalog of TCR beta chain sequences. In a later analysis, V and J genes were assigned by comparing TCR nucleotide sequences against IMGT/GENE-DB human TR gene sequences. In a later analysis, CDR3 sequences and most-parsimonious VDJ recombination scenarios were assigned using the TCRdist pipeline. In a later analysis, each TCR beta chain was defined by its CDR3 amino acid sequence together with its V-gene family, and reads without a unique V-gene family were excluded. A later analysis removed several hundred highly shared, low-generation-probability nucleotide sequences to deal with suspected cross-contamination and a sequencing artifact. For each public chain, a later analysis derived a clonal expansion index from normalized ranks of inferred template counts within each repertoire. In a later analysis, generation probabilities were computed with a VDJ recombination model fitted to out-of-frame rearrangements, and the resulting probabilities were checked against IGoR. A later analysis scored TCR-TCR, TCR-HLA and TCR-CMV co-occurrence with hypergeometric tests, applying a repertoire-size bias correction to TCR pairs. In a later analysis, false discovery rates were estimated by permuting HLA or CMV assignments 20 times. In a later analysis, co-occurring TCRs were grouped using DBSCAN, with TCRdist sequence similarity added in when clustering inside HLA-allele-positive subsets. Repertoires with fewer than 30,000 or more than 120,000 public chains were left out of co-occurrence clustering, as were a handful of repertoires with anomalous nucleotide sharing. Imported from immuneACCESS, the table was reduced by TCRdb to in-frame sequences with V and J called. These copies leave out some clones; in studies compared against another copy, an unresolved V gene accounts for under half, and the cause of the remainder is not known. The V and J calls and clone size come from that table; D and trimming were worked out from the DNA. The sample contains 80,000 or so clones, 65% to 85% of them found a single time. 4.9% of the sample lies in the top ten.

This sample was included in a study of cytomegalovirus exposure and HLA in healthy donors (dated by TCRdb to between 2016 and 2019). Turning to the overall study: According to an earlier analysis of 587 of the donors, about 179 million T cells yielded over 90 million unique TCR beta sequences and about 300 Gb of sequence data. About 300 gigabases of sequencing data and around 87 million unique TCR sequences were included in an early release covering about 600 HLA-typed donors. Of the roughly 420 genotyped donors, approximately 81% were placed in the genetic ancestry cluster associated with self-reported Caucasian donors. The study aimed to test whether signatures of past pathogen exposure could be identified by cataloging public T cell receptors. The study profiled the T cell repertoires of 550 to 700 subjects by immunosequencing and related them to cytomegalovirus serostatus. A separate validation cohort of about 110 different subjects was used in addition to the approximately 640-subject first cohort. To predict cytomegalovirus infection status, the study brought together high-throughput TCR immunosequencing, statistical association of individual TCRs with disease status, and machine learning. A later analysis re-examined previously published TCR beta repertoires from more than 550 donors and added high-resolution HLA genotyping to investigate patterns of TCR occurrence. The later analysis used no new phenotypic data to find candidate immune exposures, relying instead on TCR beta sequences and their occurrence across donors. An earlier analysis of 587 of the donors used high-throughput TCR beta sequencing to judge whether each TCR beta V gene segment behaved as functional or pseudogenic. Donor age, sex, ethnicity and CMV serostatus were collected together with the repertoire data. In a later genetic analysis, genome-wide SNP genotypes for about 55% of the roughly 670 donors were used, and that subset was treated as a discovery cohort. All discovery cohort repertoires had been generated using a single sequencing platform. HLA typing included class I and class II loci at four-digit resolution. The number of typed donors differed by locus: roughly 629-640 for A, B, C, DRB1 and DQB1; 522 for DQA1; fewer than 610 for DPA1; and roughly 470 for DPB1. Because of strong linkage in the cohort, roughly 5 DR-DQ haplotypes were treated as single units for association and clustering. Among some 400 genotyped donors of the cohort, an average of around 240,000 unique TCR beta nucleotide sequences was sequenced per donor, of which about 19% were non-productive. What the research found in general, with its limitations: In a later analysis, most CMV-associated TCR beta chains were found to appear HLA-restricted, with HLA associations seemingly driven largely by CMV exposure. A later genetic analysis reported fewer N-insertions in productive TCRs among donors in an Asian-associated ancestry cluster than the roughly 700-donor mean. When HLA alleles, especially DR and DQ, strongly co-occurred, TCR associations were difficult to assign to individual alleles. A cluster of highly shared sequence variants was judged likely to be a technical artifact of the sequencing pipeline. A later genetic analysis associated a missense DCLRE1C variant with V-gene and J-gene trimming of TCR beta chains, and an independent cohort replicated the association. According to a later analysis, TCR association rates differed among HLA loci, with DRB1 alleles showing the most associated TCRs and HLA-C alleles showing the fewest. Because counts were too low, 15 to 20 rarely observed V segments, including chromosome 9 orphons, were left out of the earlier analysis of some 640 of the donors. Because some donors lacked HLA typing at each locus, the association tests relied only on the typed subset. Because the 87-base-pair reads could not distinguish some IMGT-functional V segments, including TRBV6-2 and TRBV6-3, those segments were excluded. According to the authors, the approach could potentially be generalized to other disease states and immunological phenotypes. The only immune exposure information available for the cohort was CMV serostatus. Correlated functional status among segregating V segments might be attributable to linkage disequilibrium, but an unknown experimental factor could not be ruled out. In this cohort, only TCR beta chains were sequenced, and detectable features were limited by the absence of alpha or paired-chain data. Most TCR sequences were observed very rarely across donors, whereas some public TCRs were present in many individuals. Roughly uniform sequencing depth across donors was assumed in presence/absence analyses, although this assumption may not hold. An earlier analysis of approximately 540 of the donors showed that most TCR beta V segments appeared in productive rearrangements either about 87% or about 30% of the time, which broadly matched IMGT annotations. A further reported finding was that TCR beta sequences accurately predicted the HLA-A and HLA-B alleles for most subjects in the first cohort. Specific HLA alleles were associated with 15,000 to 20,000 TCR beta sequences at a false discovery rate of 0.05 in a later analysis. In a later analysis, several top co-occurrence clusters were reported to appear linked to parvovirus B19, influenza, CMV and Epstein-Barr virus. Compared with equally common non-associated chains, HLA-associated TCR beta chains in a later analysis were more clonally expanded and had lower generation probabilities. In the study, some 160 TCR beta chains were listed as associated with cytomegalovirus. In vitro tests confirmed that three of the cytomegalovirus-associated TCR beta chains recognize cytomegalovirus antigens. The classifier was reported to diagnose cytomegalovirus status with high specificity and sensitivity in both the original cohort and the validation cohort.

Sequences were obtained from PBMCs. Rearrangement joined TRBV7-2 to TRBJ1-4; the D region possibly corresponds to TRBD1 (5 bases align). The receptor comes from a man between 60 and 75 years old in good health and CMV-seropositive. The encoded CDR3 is CASSFQGREKLFF. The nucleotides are TGTGCCAGCAGCTTCCAGGGTCGGGAAAAACTGTTTTTT.